These T cell receptor beta chains were read from a single sample in a study of long-term antiretroviral therapy in people with HIV. This table comes from immunoSEQ multiplex PCR, and its TCRdb copy is limited to in-frame clones, with some not included. The sample shows around 7,900 clones, 82% of them seen only once. The source was unsorted PBMCs, collected 0.1 years after starting antiretroviral therapy. The source of these receptors is a man between 35 and 55 years old with HIV. The CDR3 runs from the conserved cysteine through the conserved F or W. D genes are given only for firm matches. Clone size is shown for a subset of rows, as once, few, many or a class of expanded clone.

15	-	TRBJ2-3	TRBV15	-	CATSIDDGLLDTQYF	TGTGCCACCAGCATCGACGACGGCCTGTTAGATACGCAGTATTTT
23	-	TRBJ2-6	TRBV14	TRBD1	CASSQESLAWDRGFSSGANVLTF	TGTGCCAGCAGCCAAGAATCCCTCGCCTGGGACAGGGGGTTTAGCTCTGGGGCCAACGTCCTGACTTTC
18	-	TRBJ2-7	TRBV14	TRBD2	CASSQGGTSGGKAYEQYF	TGTGCCAGCAGCCAAGGGGGGACTAGCGGGGGAAAGGCCTACGAGCAGTACTTC
12	-	TRBJ1-6	TRBV5-1	-	CASSLVGPPLHF	TGCGCCAGCAGCTTGGTAGGTCCGCCCCTCCACTTT
17	-	TRBJ1-6	TRBV21-1	-	CASSRRTGEAKRSPLHF	TGTGCCAGCAGCCGAAGGACAGGGGAGGCGAAACGTTCACCCCTCCACTTT
14	-	TRBJ2-7	TRBV27	-	CASSLKAYAYEQYF	TGTGCCAGCAGTTTAAAGGCCTACGCCTACGAGCAGTACTTC
17	-	TRBJ2-2	TRBV11-1	TRBD1	CASSPRQGFTSGGELFF	TGTGCCAGCAGCCCACGACAGGGGTTCACCTCGGGCGGGGAGCTGTTTTTT
15	-	TRBJ2-2	TRBV27	TRBD1	CASHPGDSPTGELFF	TGTGCCAGCCACCCTGGGGACAGCCCCACCGGGGAGCTGTTTTTT
13	-	TRBJ1-1	TRBV7-9	-	CASSLDTNTEAFF	TGTGCCAGCAGCTTAGACACCAACACTGAAGCTTTCTTT
14	-	TRBJ2-3	TRBV27	TRBD2	CASTSLLGGDTQYF	TGTGCCAGCACCTCTCTCCTGGGGGGGGATACGCAGTATTTT
15	-	TRBJ1-1	TRBV5-6	TRBD1	CASSLRRDRAGTAFF	TGTGCCAGCAGCCTACGCCGGGACAGGGCTGGGACCGCTTTCTTT
13	-	TRBJ1-1	TRBV15	-	CATSRGTITEAFF	TGTGCCACCAGCAGAGGTACGATCACTGAAGCTTTCTTT
12	few	TRBJ2-2	TRBV15	-	CATSRDTGELFF	TGTGCCACCAGCAGAGATACCGGGGAGCTGTTTTTT
15	-	TRBJ2-2	TRBV14	TRBD1	CASSQGQGNTGELFF	TGTGCCAGCAGCCAAGGACAGGGGAACACCGGGGAGCTGTTTTTT
13	-	TRBJ2-7	TRBV13	TRBD1	CASSLTGGGEQYF	TGTGCCAGCAGCCTTACAGGGGGCGGAGAGCAGTACTTC
16	-	TRBJ2-2	TRBV27	TRBD1	CASSLATGLGAGELFF	TGTGCCAGCAGTTTGGCGACAGGGCTGGGGGCCGGGGAGCTGTTTTTT
13	-	TRBJ1-2	TRBV7-9	-	CASSLEQIYGYTF	TGTGCCAGCAGCTTAGAACAGATCTATGGCTACACCTTC
14	-	TRBJ2-2	TRBV7-9	TRBD1	CASSRTGVSGELFF	TGTGCCAGCAGCCGGACAGGGGTTAGCGGGGAGCTGTTTTTT
12	-	TRBJ2-7	TRBV28	-	CASSDSTYEQYF	TGTGCCAGCAGTGACAGTACCTACGAGCAGTACTTC